This TCR beta chain stems from a study of CD8+ T cells in alopecia areata. Patients with alopecia areata provided lesional scalp punch biopsies as well as peripheral blood. General study results and limits: Normal scalp had lower clonality than lesional scalp, with alopecia totalis/universalis lesions showing this most strongly.

With regard to this clone: Its cognate antigen is unknown.

This CDR3 spans 14 amino acids. After removal of 5 bases from V and 4 bases from J, the junction contained 6 bases not matched to a gene. Germline V CDR1 and CDR2: MDHEN, SYDVKM. The sequencing template was cDNA reverse transcribed from extracted RNA. Measured with immunoSEQ multiplex PCR; TCRdb has only the in-frame clones, and not every one. Counted here are about 14,000 clones, 45% to 60% occurring once; the ten biggest clones make up roughly a tenth. This clonotype was sampled from a human donor with alopecia areata. Specimen: skin, collected at week 0. The V and J genes are TRBV28 and TRBJ1-2, with TRBD1 matching 8 bases. Here the CDR3 reads CASSMNRGIYGYTF. In DNA, the CDR3 is TGTGCCAGCAGTATGAACAGGGGGATCTATGGCTACACCTTC.